What follows are 26 T cell receptor beta chains derived from one specimen sequenced in a study of neurological immune-mediated disorders. TCRdb independently ran MiXCR on the 5' RACE reads; one entry per CDR3 protein. This table has 55,000 to 75,000 distinct CDR3 sequences, under 2.5% appearing once. The material sequenced was PBMCs. The source of these receptors is a man aged 45-65 years with multiple sclerosis.

This clonotype has ten or more counts. The V call is TRBV6-2 or TRBV6-3, the J call TRBJ2-5, with D uncertain. This CDR3 spans 14 amino acids. CDR1 and CDR2 from the germline V gene are MNHEY and SVGEGT. With 0 bases removed from V and 0 bases from J, the gap between germline ends came to 5 bases. Here the CDR3 DNA reads TGTGCCAGCAGTTACTCGGATTACCAAGAGACCCAGTACTTC. Its protein is CASSYSDYQETQYF.

Ten or more counts support this clonotype. The CDR3 DNA reads TGTGCCAGCAGTCCCCGGGACAGGGAGGTTGGCTACACCTTC. Its protein product is CASSPRDREVGYTF. The V gene is TRBV12-3 or TRBV12-4, the J gene TRBJ1-2; 9 bases map to TRBD1. The CDR3 loop spans 14 amino acids. With 5 bases clipped from V and 7 bases from J, the junction kept 8 bases outside the gene matches.

The chain carries TRBV14 and TRBJ1-1; TRBD1 is a possible D gene (5 bases). Germline V gene data show CDR1 as SGHDN and CDR2 as FVKESK. With 4 bases removed from V and 0 bases from J, the gap between germline ends came to 9 bases. The length of the CDR3 is 14 residues. The CDR3 region has the DNA TGTGCCAGCAGCCTGACAGCCATGAACACTGAAGCTTTCTTT. Its protein product is CASSLTAMNTEAFF. The full variable domain, completed using reference TRBV14 and TRBJ1-1, is EAGVTQFPSHSVIEKGQTVTLRCDPISGHDNLYWYRRVMGKEIKFLLHFVKESKQDESGMPNNRFLAERTGGTYSTLKVQPAELEDSGVYFCASSLTAMNTEAFFGQGTRLTVV.

This clonotype was seen ten or more times. V gene TRBV25-1 combines with J gene TRBJ1-2; D not resolved. V was cut by 6 bases and J by 0 bases, with 8 bases left in between. The CDR3 extends over 13 amino acids. The germline gives CDR1 MGHDK, CDR2 SYGVNS. CDR3 coding DNA: TGTGCCAGCAGCACTGGTTCTAACTATGGCTACACCTTC. Translation: CASSTGSNYGYTF.

Many counts were recorded for this clonotype. The chain combines TRBV11-2 with TRBJ2-5, with D perhaps being TRBD1 or TRBD2 (5 bases each). This CDR3 is built from 14 residues. In germline, CDR1 is SGHAT, CDR2 FQNNGV. Trimming removed 4 bases at V and 2 bases at J, with 11 bases between. The CDR3 DNA reads TGTGCCAGCAGCTGGGGACGAACACAAGAGACCCAGTACTTC. Encoded protein: CASSWGRTQETQYF.

Many counts were recorded for this clonotype. J is TRBJ2-3 and V is TRBV20-1; D remains ambiguous. The CDR3 spans 11 residues. Trimming cost V 6 bases and J 6 bases, with 10 bases left between them. Germline V gene lookup returns CDR1 DFQATT and CDR2 SNEGSKA (reference sequence). Here the CDR3 DNA reads TGCAGTGCGGATGGGATGGATACGCAGTATTTT. Amino acid sequence: CSADGMDTQYF.

Comments on this clonotype: One end of the junction varies from germline; a read error may be responsible. The chain carries TRBV3-1 and TRBJ1-5, with D hard to call. Germline values: CDR1 LGHDT, CDR2 YNNKEL (reference sequence). The CDR3 extends over 12 amino acids. This chain's CDR3 is CASSQDNQPHYF. The DNA of the CDR3 is TGTGCCAGCAGCCAAGATAATCAGCCCCACTATTTT.

The chain uses TRBV18 and TRBJ2-3; D is ambiguous. CDR1 KGHSH and CDR2 LQKENI come from the germline V gene. The V and J ends lost 6 bases and 2 bases respectively, with 12 bases between them. This CDR3 contains 14 residues. The CDR3 nucleotides read TGTGCCAGCTCCTATGCCCCTAACACAGATACGCAGTATTTT. This codes for CASSYAPNTDTQYF.

This clonotype was detected ten times or more. The rearrangement uses TRBV12-3 or TRBV12-4 and TRBJ2-2; D may correspond to TRBD1 or TRBD2 (5 bases each). CDR3 size: 12 residues. Trimming took 6 bases from V and 7 from J, leaving 9 bases between them. This CDR3 reads CASSLRGGELFF. The CDR3 DNA reads as TGTGCCAGCAGCTTGAGGGGCGGGGAGCTGTTTTTT.

This clonotype was counted many times. The chain is built from TRBV20-1 and TRBJ2-7; TRBD2 might be the D (5 bases). V lost 6 bases, J lost 3 bases, and 9 bases lay in between. CDR1 and CDR2 (germline): DFQATT, SNEGSKA (reference sequence). The length of the CDR3 is 11 residues. For the CDR3, the DNA is TGCAGTGCCCCGGGATACTACGAGCAGTACTTC. This translates into CSAPGYYEQYF.

In this sample, this clonotype turned up many times. The V call is TRBV20-1, the J call TRBJ1-2; the D is unclear. This CDR3 spans 12 amino acids. Germline assignment: CDR1 DFQATT and CDR2 SNEGSKA (reference sequence). Trimming removed 1 base at V and 4 bases at J, with 7 bases between. The DNA of the CDR3 is TGCAGTGCTAGAGTCGGTATCTATGGCTACACCTTC. Its protein is CSARVGIYGYTF.

At least ten counts were recorded for this clonotype. The rearrangement joins TRBV5-1 to TRBJ1-1, with D tentatively TRBD1 (5 bases). The V end was cut by 4 bases, the J end by 4 bases, with 17 bases between. The CDR3 runs 15 residues. The germline V gene has CDR1 SGHRS and CDR2 YFSETQ. The CDR3 region is CASSMAGARGTEAFF. The CDR3 DNA sequence: TGCGCCAGCAGCATGGCCGGGGCGCGGGGCACTGAAGCTTTCTTT.

This clonotype was seen at least ten times. This chain joins TRBV6-2 or TRBV6-3 and TRBJ2-7; D gene ambiguous. Trimming took 8 bases from V and 3 from J, leaving 5 bases between them. The CDR3 sequence is 10 residues long. Germline CDR1 reads MNHEY; CDR2 reads SVGEGT. CDR3 loop: CASGFYEQYF. DNA for the CDR3: TGTGCCAGCGGCTTCTACGAGCAGTACTTC.

This clonotype came up many times. This chain links TRBV5-1 with TRBJ2-1, with 7 bases lining up with TRBD2. V was pared by 4 bases and J by 1 base, with 8 bases of the junction left unmatched. The germline V gene encodes CDR1 SGHRS and CDR2 YFSETQ. The CDR3 sequence is 16 residues long. The CDR3 nucleotides read TGCGCCAGCAGCCCGCTTGGGGGGGGATCCTACAATGAGCAGTTCTTC. Amino acids: CASSPLGGGSYNEQFF.

V and J are TRBV19 and TRBJ2-5, with D uncertain. The CDR3 runs 14 residues. Germline assignment: CDR1 LNHDA and CDR2 SQIVND (reference sequence). Trimming removed 5 bases from V and 4 bases from J, with 14 bases in between. The CDR3 protein is CASSRQDRVETQYF. Here the CDR3 DNA reads TGTGCCAGTAGTCGTCAAGACCGGGTAGAGACCCAGTACTTC.

Regarding this clonotype: A much larger clone is a single base away; this may be a read error. V gene TRBV20-1 combines with J gene TRBJ2-2; maybe TRBD1 (6 bases). The CDR3 has 14 residues. Trimming stripped 4 bases from V and 1 base from J, with 10 bases between. The germline gives CDR1 DFQATT, CDR2 SNEGSKA (reference sequence). The DNA for the CDR3 is TGCAGTGCTAACAGACAGGTGAACACCGGGGAGCTGTTTTTT. Amino acids: CSANRQVNTGELFF.

This clonotype was found many times. The chain carries TRBV2 and TRBJ1-4; D is perhaps TRBD1 (5 bases). The ends were cut back, 5 bases at V and 0 bases at J, with 16 bases in the middle. Germline V gives CDR1 SNHLY, CDR2 FYNNEI. CDR3 length equals 17 residues. CDR3 nucleotide sequence: TGTGCCAGCAGTTCCAGGGACGGTTCCACAACTAATGAAAAACTGTTTTTT. Amino acid sequence: CASSSRDGSTTNEKLFF. Drawing the rest from reference TRBV2 and TRBJ1-4, the complete variable domain is EPEVTQTPSHQVTQMGQEVILRCVPISNHLYFYWYRQILGQKVEFLVSFYNNEISEKSEIFDDQFSVERPDGSNFTLKIRSTKLEDSAMYFCASSSRDGSTTNEKLFFGSGTQLSVL.

This clonotype was counted many times. This rearrangement joins TRBV14 to TRBJ2-7, with D perhaps matching TRBD1 or TRBD2 (5 bases each). Germline lookup yields CDR1 SGHDN and CDR2 FVKESK. This CDR3 has 15 residues. V was cut by 3 bases and J by 4 bases, with 16 bases left in between. The CDR3 protein is CASSHPGRMIYEQYF. DNA of the CDR3: TGTGCCAGCAGCCACCCGGGACGGATGATATACGAGCAGTACTTC.

In this sample, this clonotype turned up many times. J is TRBJ2-1 and V is TRBV15; TRBD2 aligns across 7 bases. CDR3 size: 17 residues. J gave up 5 bases and V 2 bases, and 12 bases lay outside the gene matches. Germline-derived CDR1 and CDR2 are LNHNV and YYDKDF (reference sequence). CDR3 bases: TGTGCCACCAGCAGAATACCTGGTTTGGGGGGGAACAATGAGCAGTTCTTC. It translates to CATSRIPGLGGNNEQFF.

This clonotype was seen many times. The chain has TRBV5-6 and TRBJ2-4; D not resolved. Germline CDR1 SGHDT, CDR2 YYEEEE. V was pared by 0 bases and J by 3 bases, with 13 bases between. The length of the CDR3 is 16 residues. The CDR3 sequence: CASSLGQSLGKNIQYF. As DNA, the CDR3 is TGTGCCAGCAGCTTGGGGCAGTCTCTCGGCAAAAACATTCAGTACTTC.

Ten or more counts support this clonotype. A clone one base away is much larger, so this may be a read error. Because it lacks the conserved phenylalanine or tryptophan at the end, this CDR3 is likely a read error. This chain connects TRBV7-2 to TRBJ1-6; D uncertain. This CDR3 has 13 amino acids. Germline CDR1 reads SGHTA; CDR2 reads FQGNSA. Trimming shortened V by 5 bases and J by 4 bases, and 6 bases separated the two germline ends. CDR3 nucleotides: TGTGCCAGCAGCCCTCTGTATAATTCACCCCTCCACTGT. Translation gives CASSPLYNSPLHC.

This clonotype was counted ten times or more. This chain links TRBV4-1 with TRBJ2-7; unclear D gene. There are 13 residues in the CDR3. Germline CDR1 and CDR2: MGHRA and YSYEKL. V lost 2 bases, J lost 4 bases, and 9 bases lay in between. The CDR3 nucleotides read TGCGCCAGCAGCCAAATAGGGAAATACGAGCAGTACTTC. Protein: CASSQIGKYEQYF.

This clonotype was observed many times. The chain is built from TRBV20-1 and TRBJ1-5; D may be TRBD1 (6 bases). Trimming took off 1 base at V and 3 bases at J, with 16 bases between the two ends. The length of the CDR3 is 16 residues. Per the germline V gene, CDR1 is DFQATT and CDR2 is SNEGSKA (reference sequence). CDR3 in DNA: TGCAGTGCTAGAGTCACCGGACAGTATACCAATCAGCCCCAGCATTTT. Translation gives CSARVTGQYTNQPQHF.

This clonotype was detected ten times or more. The V and J genes are TRBV2 and TRBJ1-5; D is possibly TRBD1 (5 bases). Germline-derived CDR1 and CDR2 are SNHLY and FYNNEI. Trimming removed 3 bases from V and 4 bases from J, with 10 bases in between. The CDR3 is made up of 14 amino acids. The CDR3 DNA follows: TGTGCCAGCAGTGACAGGGCCCTTAATCAGCCCCAGCATTTT. As protein: CASSDRALNQPQHF.

This clonotype was picked up many times. The chain carries TRBV7-3 and TRBJ2-1; the D is unclear. The CDR3 consists of 15 residues. Looked up from germline, CDR1 is SGHTA and CDR2 is FQGTGA. Between the trimmed V and J ends, which lost 1 base and 0 bases, there was a span of 7 bases. CDR3 sequence reads: CASSLMLSSYNEQFF. DNA of the CDR3: TGTGCCAGCAGCTTAATGTTAAGCTCCTACAATGAGCAGTTCTTC.

This clonotype came up many times. This chain joins TRBV6-4 and TRBJ2-3; a weak D match, TRBD1 (6 bases). From germline, CDR1 is MRHNA and CDR2 SNTAGT. The CDR3 contains 14 residues. V gave up 3 bases and J gave up 0 bases, with 7 bases separating them. The CDR3 sequence: CASSEGQSTDTQYF. The DNA of the CDR3 is TGTGCCAGCAGTGAGGGACAAAGCACAGATACGCAGTATTTT.